Listed here are 17 T cell receptor beta chains from one sample, sequenced in a study of T cell repertoires in cytomegalovirus infection. TCRdb fed the reads into MiXCR, producing one record per CDR3 protein. Of a few hundred thousand distinct CDR3 sequences in the sample, 17% are singletons; the top ten hold around 13%. Sequencing was carried out using PBMCs. These receptors came from a human donor in good health (CMV status not recorded). Some clones in this sample may be carry-over from other donors' samples.

The chain is built from TRBV29-1 and TRBJ2-2, with 12 bases fitting TRBD2. Germline CDR1 and CDR2: SQVTM and ANQGSEA. This CDR3 region has 15 residues. The V and J ends lost 6 bases and 5 bases, in that order; junction bases with no gene match: 7. In DNA form, the CDR3 reads TGCAGCGTCGTACTAGCGGGGGGACCAACCGGGGAGCTGTTTTTT. It specifies CSVVLAGGPTGELFF.

This clonotype was observed a handful of times. J is TRBJ1-1 and V is TRBV2; D not resolved. CDR1 and CDR2 from the germline V gene are SNHLY and FYNNEI. This CDR3 region has 13 residues. V was trimmed by 7 bases and J by 0 bases, leaving 9 bases between them. The CDR3 is CASIKLLNTEAFF. CDR3 nucleotide sequence: TGTGCCAGCATAAAACTTCTGAACACTGAAGCTTTCTTT.

V is TRBV19 and J is TRBJ1-2; 7 positions agree with TRBD1. CDR1 and CDR2 from the germline V gene are LNHDA and SQIVND (reference sequence). This CDR3 region has 14 residues. Losses at the gene ends were 10 bases for V and 4 bases for J; bases not matched to a gene: 12. The CDR3 bases are TGTGCCACCACCAGAAGGGGACAGTCCTATGGCTACACCTTC. Encoded protein: CATTRRGQSYGYTF.

As regards this clonotype: Relative to the germline gene, one junction end is altered; a read error may explain this. CDR3 DNA sequence: TGTGCTAGCAGCTTAGCCGCAGGGCCATCCTACGAGCAGTACTTC. Its protein is CASSLAAGPSYEQYF. The V gene is TRBV7-7, the J gene TRBJ2-7, with D possibly being TRBD1 (5 bases). CDR1 and CDR2 (germline): SSHAT, FNYEAQ (reference sequence). This CDR3 comprises 15 residues.

The rearrangement links TRBV7-9 to TRBJ1-4, with D perhaps matching TRBD1 (6 bases). Germline CDR1 SEHNR, CDR2 FQNEAQ (reference sequence). The CDR3 spans 15 residues. V lost 1 base and J 8 bases, leaving 14 bases between the germline ends. CDR3 DNA: TGTGCCAGCAGCTTAGGGGGGGCCGACCTCGAAAAACTGTTTTTT. Protein: CASSLGGADLEKLFF. Looking up the rest from reference TRBV7-9 and TRBJ1-4 gives the full variable domain: DTGVSQNPRHKITKRGQNVTFRCDPISEHNRLYWYRQTLGQGPEFLTYFQNEAQLEKSRLLSDRFSAERPKGSFSTLEIQRTEQGDSAMYLCASSLGGADLEKLFFGSGTQLSVL.

This clonotype was seen a handful of times. The rearrangement joins TRBV4-3 to TRBJ1-4; 8 positions match TRBD1. Germline assignment: CDR1 LGHNA and CDR2 YSLEER. V trimming: 3 bases; J trimming: 7 bases; junction bases outside the gene matches: 13. The CDR3 runs 17 residues. This CDR3 is CASSQRIARGLSEKLFF. In nucleotides, the CDR3 is TGCGCCAGCAGCCAGCGAATAGCCAGGGGGCTAAGTGAAAAACTGTTTTTT.

The rearrangement joins TRBV3-1 to TRBJ2-1; D perhaps matches TRBD2 (5 bases). Germline CDR1 LGHDT, CDR2 YNNKEL (reference sequence). The CDR3 has 16 amino acids. The V end was cut by 0 bases, the J end by 7 bases, with 16 bases between. CDR3 nucleotide sequence: TGTGCCAGCAGCCAAGATCAGCTAGCAAGAAGGAATGAGCAGTTCTTC. This translates into CASSQDQLARRNEQFF.

V and J are TRBV4-3 and TRBJ1-3, with 7 bases that match TRBD1. V lost 0 bases and J lost 0; bases outside the gene matches: 2. This CDR3 spans 16 amino acids. CDR1 and CDR2 from the germline V gene are LGHNA and YSLEER. In nucleotides, the CDR3 is TGCGCCAGCAGCCAAGATTGGACAGGCTCTGGAAACACCATATATTTT. It is translated as CASSQDWTGSGNTIYF.

This CDR3 reads CASSLDRGFNEQFF. In DNA, the CDR3 is TGCGCCAGCAGCTTGGACAGGGGGTTCAATGAGCAGTTCTTC. The genes are TRBV5-1 and TRBJ2-1, with 8 bases fitting TRBD1. V trimming: 0 bases; J trimming: 6 bases; junction bases outside the gene matches: 2. The germline CDR1 and CDR2 sequences are SGHRS and YFSETQ. The length of the CDR3 is 14 residues.

In its sample, this clonotype was seen many times. The V and J genes are TRBV6-2 or TRBV6-3 and TRBJ2-7; 8 bases agree with TRBD2. The germline V gene has CDR1 MNHEY and CDR2 SVGEGT. The V segment lost 8 bases and the J segment 3 bases; nucleotides outside the gene matches: 12. The CDR3 contains 15 residues. CDR3 nucleotide sequence: TGTGCCAGCGTAAATCCGGGACTAGGATACTACGAGCAGTACTTC. Amino acids: CASVNPGLGYYEQYF.

The sample holds a few counts of this clonotype. The V call is TRBV4-1, the J call TRBJ2-5; a possible D gene is TRBD1 (6 bases). This CDR3 has 15 residues. The V end lost 1 base, the J end lost 5 bases, and 14 bases lay between the germline ends. CDR1 is MGHRA, CDR2 YSYEKL, per germline. The CDR3 sequence is CASSQVPGDRETQYF. DNA of the CDR3: TGCGCCAGCAGCCAAGTTCCAGGGGATCGGGAGACCCAGTACTTC.

This clonotype was detected a few times. The chain uses TRBV7-9 and TRBJ1-1; maybe TRBD1 (5 bases). Germline lookup yields CDR1 SEHNR and CDR2 FQNEAQ (reference sequence). Trimming removed 1 base at V and 7 bases at J, with 10 bases between. This CDR3 has 13 amino acids. CDR3 protein: CASSLGGPVEAFF. In DNA form, the CDR3 reads TGTGCCAGCAGCTTAGGGGGCCCGGTTGAAGCTTTCTTT.

This clonotype was detected ten times or more. The rearrangement links TRBV12-3 or TRBV12-4 to TRBJ1-1; tentative D call: TRBD1 (6 bases). V was shortened by 2 bases and J by 2 bases, with 9 bases between the two germline ends. This CDR3 contains 14 residues. CDR3 sequence reads: CASSLQQGNTEAFF. CDR3 nucleotides: TGTGCCAGCAGTTTACAACAGGGTAACACTGAAGCTTTCTTT.

In this sample, this clonotype turned up a few times. J is TRBJ1-4 and V is TRBV20-1; D is undetermined. Between the trimmed V and J ends, which lost 1 base and 7 bases, there was a span of 13 bases. The length of the CDR3 is 14 residues. CDR1 DFQATT and CDR2 SNEGSKA come from the germline V gene (reference sequence). The CDR3 protein is CSARATLAGEKLFF. The CDR3, as DNA: TGCAGTGCTAGAGCCACACTTGCGGGTGAAAAACTGTTTTTT.

The J gene is TRBJ1-5, the V gene TRBV19; a possible D gene is TRBD1 (6 bases). Germline CDR1 LNHDA, CDR2 SQIVND (reference sequence). The length of the CDR3 is 16 residues. Trimming left V 4 bases short and J 5 bases short, with 18 bases between. The chain's CDR3 is CASSSSSVRGYQPQHF. In DNA form, the CDR3 reads TGTGCCAGTAGTAGCTCCTCGGTAAGGGGGTATCAGCCCCAGCATTTT.

The chain combines TRBV18 with TRBJ2-5; D may be TRBD1 (5 bases). The ends were cut back, 5 bases at V and 1 base at J, with 11 bases in the middle. CDR3 length: 14 residues. CDR1 is KGHSH, CDR2 LQKENI, per germline. The CDR3 bases are TGTGCCAGCTCAGAAGGACACGTCCAAGAGACCCAGTACTTC. Translating it yields CASSEGHVQETQYF. The full variable domain, its missing parts supplied by reference TRBV18 and TRBJ2-5, is NAGVMQNPRHLVRRRGQEARLRCSPMKGHSHVYWYRQLPEEGLKFMVYLQKENIIDESGMPKERFSAEFPKEGPSILRIQQVVRGDSAAYFCASSEGHVQETQYFGPGTRLLVL.

CDR3 region: CASSSGSTNYGYTF. DNA of the CDR3: TGTGCCAGCAGTTCCGGGTCGACCAACTATGGCTACACCTTC. The V gene is TRBV28, the J gene TRBJ1-2; D uncertain. The V and J ends lost 4 bases and 2 bases respectively, with 11 bases between them. CDR3 length: 14 residues. Looked up from germline, CDR1 is MDHEN and CDR2 is SYDVKM.